This TCR beta chain was captured in a study of vaccination and CD4 T cells after COVID-19. Study-wide background: Median time from COVID diagnosis to post-COVID sampling was roughly 13 weeks (35 to 161). Overlapping spike peptides from SARS-CoV-2, HCoV-NL63, HCoV-OC43 and HCoV-229E served to stimulate the cells.

The Oncomine TCR Beta short-read assay was applied to DNA of cultured CD4+ T cells. TCRdb passed the PCR reads through MiXCR, listing each CDR3 protein once. Among under 15,000 distinct CDR3 sequences listed, approximately 45% were seen once. Treatment reported: roughly 10-day PBMC culture with coronavirus spike peptide pools or control peptides (ViraFEST assay). ViraFEST used peptide pools to expand antigen-specific T cells and subsequently sequenced their TCRs. Study-level results: The cohort comprised relatively few convalescent patients, and no early post-infection timepoints were analyzed.

Concerning this clonotype itself: What it binds is not known.

CDR1 and CDR2 (germline): MNHEY, SMNVEV (reference sequence). The CDR3 loop spans 15 amino acids. V was clipped by 2 bases and J by 0 bases, with 7 bases between them. Specimen: CD4+ T cells from blood, cultured in vitro. The clonotype was recovered from a human donor who had recovered from COVID-19. This chain joins TRBV27 and TRBJ2-2; D gene ambiguous. The CDR3 DNA reads as TGTGCCAGCAGTTTAGGAGCTGCGAACACCGGGGAGCTGTTTTTT. It translates to CASSLGAANTGELFF.